The 29 T cell receptor beta chains reported below all come from one sample, sequenced in a study of Ad26.COV2.S vaccination and SARS-CoV-2 variants. The assay was immunoSEQ multiplex PCR, and TCRdb's table has in-frame clones only and misses some. Of hundreds of thousands of clones in the sample, 90% were seen once. Treatment defined: around 19 received Ad26.COV2.S at low or high dose, single or two shots; about five received placebo; per-sample allocation not given. Samples came from day 63 after the first vaccine or placebo injection. The source material was peripheral blood, sampled in a trial of Ad26.COV2.S vaccine versus placebo. These receptors all come from a person between 18 and 65 years old who received the Ad26.COV2.S COVID-19 vaccine or a placebo.

This clone was seen once. This chain joins TRBV3-1 (or the pseudogene TRBV3-2) and TRBJ2-1; possible D gene TRBD2, 5 bases. The CDR3 covers 15 residues. V lost 2 bases, J lost 9 bases, and 17 bases lay in between. Germline CDR1 reads LGHDT; CDR2 reads YNNKEL (reference sequence). CDR3 protein: CASSQRPTSQVEQFF. In DNA form, the CDR3 reads TGTGCCAGCAGCCAAAGACCCACTAGTCAGGTTGAGCAGTTCTTC.

The chain joins TRBV12-5 to TRBJ2-2; perhaps TRBD2 as D (6 bases). Per the germline V gene, CDR1 is LGHNT and CDR2 is FRNRAP. Trimming shortened V by 11 bases and J by 0 bases, and 13 bases separated the two germline ends. This CDR3 comprises 14 residues. DNA of the CDR3: TGTGCTTGTTCGGACTACGCGAACACCGGGGAGCTGTTTTTT. Residues: CACSDYANTGELFF.

This chain uses TRBV19 with TRBJ2-1, with D tentatively TRBD1 (5 bases). The CDR3 contains 13 residues. Trimming cost V 6 bases and J 4 bases, with 10 bases left between them. CDR1 is LNHDA, CDR2 SQIVND, per germline (reference sequence). The CDR3 DNA follows: TGTGCCAGTAGCCATGACAGATACAATGAGCAGTTCTTC. Translation: CASSHDRYNEQFF.

The chain uses TRBV9 and TRBJ1-1; no firm D call. The V and J ends lost 0 bases and 1 base respectively, with 10 bases between them. Germline-derived CDR1 and CDR2 are SGDLS and YYNGEE. This CDR3 comprises 15 residues. The CDR3 here is CASSVEPGTNTEAFF. CDR3 nucleotides: TGTGCCAGCAGCGTAGAACCGGGTACGAACACTGAAGCTTTCTTT.

This clone appeared a single time. The chain is built from TRBV7-9 and TRBJ1-1; weak D call: TRBD1 (5 bases). The ends were cut back, 4 bases at V and 1 base at J, with 10 bases in the middle. CDR3 size: 14 residues. Germline CDR1 and CDR2: SEHNR and FQNEAQ (reference sequence). CDR3: CASSSGPKNTEAFF. The CDR3 DNA is TGTGCCAGCAGCTCGGGACCGAAGAACACTGAAGCTTTCTTT. Full variable domain (missing parts from reference TRBV7-9 and TRBJ1-1): DTGVSQNPRHKITKRGQNVTFRCDPISEHNRLYWYRQTLGQGPEFLTYFQNEAQLEKSRLLSDRFSAERPKGSFSTLEIQRTEQGDSAMYLCASSSGPKNTEAFFGQGTRLTVV.

J is TRBJ2-7 and V is TRBV6-2 or TRBV6-3, with a weak D call TRBD1 (6 bases). Trimming shortened V by 6 bases and J by 3 bases, and 12 bases separated the two germline ends. The CDR3 sequence is 13 residues long. Germline CDR1 reads MNHEY; CDR2 reads SVGEGT. The CDR3: CASSSHRDYEQYF. The CDR3 region has the DNA TGTGCCAGCAGCTCCCACAGGGACTACGAGCAGTACTTC.

This chain uses TRBV6-1 with TRBJ1-6; D uncertain. The CDR3 has 13 residues. Looked up from germline, CDR1 is MNHNS and CDR2 is SASEGT. V lost 2 bases and J 7 bases, leaving 6 bases between the germline ends. CDR3 sequence: CASSENANSPLHF. CDR3 DNA: TGTGCCAGCAGTGAAAATGCGAATTCACCCCTCCACTTT.

There are a few counts of this clone. The CDR3: CASSKSGANVLTF. CDR3 in DNA: TGTGCCAGCAGTAAATCTGGGGCCAACGTCCTGACTTTC. The J gene is TRBJ2-6, the V gene TRBV27, with D hard to call. Germline lookup yields CDR1 MNHEY and CDR2 SMNVEV (reference sequence). The V end was cut by 5 bases, the J end by 1 base, with 3 bases between. The CDR3 sequence is 13 residues long.

This chain uses TRBV6-1 with TRBJ2-6; D unresolved. The CDR3 has 13 amino acids. Trimming shortened V by 4 bases and J by 1 base, and 2 bases separated the two germline ends. CDR1 and CDR2 from the germline V gene are MNHNS and SASEGT. The CDR3 reads CASSGSGANVLTF. In DNA, the CDR3 is TGTGCCAGCAGTGGTTCTGGGGCCAACGTCCTGACTTTC.

This rearrangement joins TRBV6-5 to TRBJ2-7; TRBD1 agrees at 10 bases. With V trimmed by 4 bases and J by 4 bases, 10 bases remained unmatched. Germline CDR1 MNHEY, CDR2 SVGAGI. The CDR3 extends over 16 amino acids. Written as DNA, the CDR3 is TGTGCCAGCAGTTCCCGGGGGACAGGGGTTGGGTACGAGCAGTACTTC. It specifies CASSSRGTGVGYEQYF.

This chain uses TRBV19 with TRBJ1-5; D is ambiguous. Germline CDR1 is LNHDA and CDR2 is SQIVND (reference sequence). V gave up 3 bases and J gave up 6 bases, with 12 bases separating them. CDR3 size: 14 residues. CDR3 residues: CASSMLGGGQPQHF. The CDR3 nucleotides read TGTGCCAGTAGTATGTTGGGAGGAGGTCAGCCCCAGCATTTT. The whole variable domain, filled in from reference TRBV19 and TRBJ1-5, reads DGGITQSPKYLFRKEGQNVTLSCEQNLNHDAMYWYRQDPGQGLRLIYYSQIVNDFQKGDIAEGYSVSREKKESFPLTVTSAQKNPTAFYLCASSMLGGGQPQHFGDGTRLSIL.

This chain joins TRBV30 and TRBJ1-1; weak D call: TRBD1 (5 bases). The ends were cut back, 4 bases at V and 5 bases at J, with 20 bases in the middle. The CDR3 runs 15 residues. Germline V lookup: CDR1 GTSNPN, CDR2 SVGIG (reference sequence). In DNA, the CDR3 is TGTGCCTGGAAGGCCGGGGGTTGGGGGAATACTGAAGCTTTCTTT. It is translated as CAWKAGGWGNTEAFF.

V and J are TRBV12-3 or TRBV12-4 and TRBJ2-7; 9 bases match TRBD2. J was trimmed by 4 bases and V by 5 bases; bases with no gene match: 3. The CDR3 sequence is 13 residues long. The CDR3: CASSPSGNYEQYF. Written as DNA, the CDR3 is TGTGCCAGCAGTCCTAGCGGGAATTACGAGCAGTACTTC.

This sequence joins TRBV21-1 and TRBJ2-2. TRBV21-1 is annotated as a pseudogene. The CDR3 extends over 12 amino acids. The DNA of the CDR3 is TGTGCCAGCAGCAAGGACACCGGGGAGCTGTTTTTT. Translated: CASSKDTGELFF.

The chain uses TRBV2 and TRBJ2-7; TRBD1 matches 7 bases. V lost 5 bases, J lost 0 bases, and 4 bases stayed unmatched. Germline V gene lookup returns CDR1 SNHLY and CDR2 FYNNEI. The CDR3 covers 14 residues. CDR3 in amino acids: CASSFRGSSYEQYF. In DNA form, the CDR3 reads TGTGCCAGCAGTTTCAGGGGGAGCTCCTACGAGCAGTACTTC. Full variable domain (remainder filled in from reference TRBV2 and TRBJ2-7): EPEVTQTPSHQVTQMGQEVILRCVPISNHLYFYWYRQILGQKVEFLVSFYNNEISEKSEIFDDQFSVERPDGSNFTLKIRSTKLEDSAMYFCASSFRGSSYEQYFGPGTRLTVT.

J is TRBJ1-5 and V is TRBV19; tentatively, D is TRBD1 (6 bases). Germline V gene sequence: CDR1 LNHDA, CDR2 SQIVND (reference sequence). The CDR3 has 14 residues. V shed 3 bases and J shed 7 bases, with 13 bases lying between them. The CDR3 DNA is TGTGCCAGTAGTATTGGAGGGGGTGTGCAGCCCCAGCATTTT. Translating it yields CASSIGGGVQPQHF.

This chain connects TRBV4-3 to TRBJ2-7; TRBD2 matches at 14 bases. The length of the CDR3 is 15 residues. Germline CDR1 is LGHNA and CDR2 is YSLEER. The J segment lost 4 bases and the V segment lost 7 bases, leaving 6 bases of the junction unmatched. CDR3 DNA sequence: TGCGCCAGCACCACGGGACTAGCGGGAGAATACGAGCAGTACTTC. Translation: CASTTGLAGEYEQYF.

The chain is built from TRBV11-2 and TRBJ2-7; TRBD2 agrees at 7 bases. CDR1 and CDR2 from the germline V gene are SGHAT and FQNNGV. The CDR3 has 14 amino acids. Trimming removed 1 base from V and 2 bases from J; junction bases left unmatched: 2. The CDR3 DNA reads TGTGCCAGCAGCTTAGGGGGACTAACCTACGAGCAGTACTTC. Residues: CASSLGGLTYEQYF.

V usage is TRBV5-1 and J usage is TRBJ2-5, with 9 bases identical to TRBD1. J was trimmed by 5 bases and V by 1 base; bases with no gene match: 6. Germline values: CDR1 SGHRS, CDR2 YFSETQ. The CDR3 runs 15 residues. Written as DNA, the CDR3 is TGCGCCAGCAGCTTGCCTACAGGGGGCATGGAGACCCAGTACTTC. The encoded protein is CASSLPTGGMETQYF.

The chain links TRBV30 to TRBJ2-7; 10 bases fit TRBD2. Germline CDR1 reads GTSNPN; CDR2 reads SVGIG (reference sequence). The CDR3 is 14 amino acids. The junction had 7 bases not matched to a gene; V was cut back by 3 bases and J by 5 bases. CDR3 region: CAWRLAGLYNEQYF. The CDR3 nucleotides read TGTGCCTGGAGACTAGCGGGGCTTTACAACGAGCAGTACTTC.

The chain uses TRBV11-2 and TRBJ2-5; 10 positions agree with TRBD1. The CDR3 covers 15 residues. Germline CDR1 reads SGHAT; CDR2 reads FQNNGV. Unmatched junction bases numbered 8, after V lost 5 bases and J lost 5 bases. The CDR3 loop reads CASSGSTGGKETQYF. The CDR3 coding sequence is TGTGCCAGCAGCGGATCGACAGGGGGCAAGGAGACCCAGTACTTC.

The chain carries TRBV30 and TRBJ1-4, with 7 positions matching TRBD1. The junction had 5 bases not matched to a gene; V was cut back by 4 bases and J by 6 bases. The germline gives CDR1 GTSNPN, CDR2 SVGIG (reference sequence). This CDR3 has 13 amino acids. The DNA for the CDR3 is TGTGCCTGGATGTCAGGGGGTGATGAAAAACTGTTTTTT. Its protein product is CAWMSGGDEKLFF.

This chain's CDR3 is CASSSPGGPEQYF. CDR3 bases: TGTGCCAGCAGCTCCCCCGGTGGGCCCGAGCAGTACTTC. The chain combines TRBV7-9 with TRBJ2-7; no clear D gene. The CDR3 runs 13 residues. Germline V lookup: CDR1 SEHNR, CDR2 FQNEAQ (reference sequence). V was cut by 4 bases and J by 6 bases, with 13 bases left in between.

This clone was observed a single time. This rearrangement joins TRBV28 to TRBJ2-7; D is unresolved. Per germline, CDR1 MDHEN and CDR2 SYDVKM. The CDR3 runs 16 residues. The V end lost 2 bases, the J end lost 7 bases, and 21 bases lay between the germline ends. CDR3 sequence (DNA): TGTGCCAGCAGTTTAACGCCCGTCTCTCAGATGGGGGAGCAGTACTTC. Translation gives CASSLTPVSQMGEQYF.

The CDR3: CASSQDKGHGRSPLHF. The CDR3 bases are TGTGCCAGCAGCCAAGATAAGGGGCACGGGAGGTCACCCCTCCACTTT. The V call is TRBV14, the J call TRBJ1-6, with D possibly TRBD1 on 5 matching bases. The CDR3 extends over 16 amino acids. Germline CDR1 reads SGHDN; CDR2 reads FVKESK. With 0 bases removed from V and 10 bases from J, the gap between germline ends came to 16 bases.

About this clone itself: Within the sample, other DNA sequences also encode this same CDR3. CDR3 sequence reads: CASSDRAIEQFF. The CDR3, as DNA: TGTGCCAGCAGCGACAGAGCGATTGAGCAGTTCTTC. The rearrangement joins TRBV2 to TRBJ2-1, with TRBD1 as a possible D gene (5 bases). This CDR3 region has 12 residues. Trimming removed 6 bases at V and 9 bases at J, with 12 bases between. Germline values: CDR1 SNHLY, CDR2 FYNNEI.

The V call is TRBV5-4, the J call TRBJ2-5, with TRBD2 identical over 10 bases. With 4 bases clipped from V and 4 bases from J, the junction kept 10 bases outside the gene matches. Germline V gives CDR1 SGHNT, CDR2 YYREEE (reference sequence). The CDR3 has 16 residues. The DNA for the CDR3 is TGTGCCAGCAGCCGGGGGGGGGCTAGCGGGAGAGAGACCCAGTACTTC. As protein: CASSRGGASGRETQYF. Looking up the rest from reference TRBV5-4 and TRBJ2-5 gives the full variable domain: ETGVTQSPTHLIKTRGQQVTLRCSSQSGHNTVSWYQQALGQGPQFIFQYYREEENGRGNFPPRFSGLQFPNYSSELNVNALELDDSALYLCASSRGGASGRETQYFGPGTRLLVL.

In its sample, this clone was seen once. V gene TRBV18 combines with J gene TRBJ2-1; 9 bases line up with TRBD1. CDR3 length: 15 amino acids. Germline assignment: CDR1 KGHSH and CDR2 LQKENI. J gave up 3 bases and V 3 bases, and 3 bases lay outside the gene matches. CDR3 nucleotide sequence: TGTGCCAGCTCACCCCGGGACAGGGACTACAATGAGCAGTTCTTC. It translates to CASSPRDRDYNEQFF.

The rearrangement uses TRBV3-1 (or the pseudogene TRBV3-2) and TRBJ1-3, with D hard to call. CDR3 size: 13 residues. Trimming removed 4 bases from V and 9 bases from J, with 13 bases in between. CDR1 and CDR2 (germline): LGHDT, YNNKEL (reference sequence). The CDR3 protein is CASSPPLAGTIYF. Written as DNA, the CDR3 is TGTGCCAGCAGCCCCCCCCTGGCGGGCACCATATATTTT.